A selection of T cell receptor beta chains follows, all from one sample in a study of early T cells in non-severe SARS-CoV-2 infection. TCRdb reprocessed the 5' RACE reads with MiXCR, giving one entry per CDR3 protein. The sample includes under 85,000 distinct CDR3 sequences, 10% to 15% of them seen just once. The sequencing sample was made of whole blood. These receptor sequences come from an adult who was a healthcare worker with PCR-confirmed SARS-CoV-2 infection or an uninfected control (not recorded which). Both conserved end residues are part of each CDR3. Each record gives: clone size, V gene, CDR3 length, D gene, J gene, CDR3 DNA, CDR3 protein. D genes are given only for firm matches. Some rows have no size entry. The others give once, few or many, or a class for an expanded clone.

clone size: many; V gene: TRBV7-2; CDR3 length: 18; D gene: NA; J gene: TRBJ1-3; CDR3 DNA: TGTGCCAGCAGCTTAGGGTTTTATGCGACAGGCTCTGAAAACACCATATATTTT; CDR3 protein: CASSLGFYATGSENTIYF
clone size: NA; V gene: TRBV20-1; CDR3 length: 13; D gene: TRBD1; J gene: TRBJ1-1; CDR3 DNA: TGCAGTGCCCTGGGACAGCTGAACACTGAAGCTTTCTTT; CDR3 protein: CSALGQLNTEAFF
clone size: few; V gene: TRBV7-6; CDR3 length: 15; D gene: NA; J gene: TRBJ2-1; CDR3 DNA: TGTGCCAGCAGCTTCGACAGCACACTTTACAATGAGCAGTTCTTC; CDR3 protein: CASSFDSTLYNEQFF
clone size: NA; V gene: TRBV20-1; CDR3 length: 13; D gene: TRBD2; J gene: TRBJ2-3; CDR3 DNA: TGCAGTGCTAGCGGGGGGAGCACAGATACGCAGTATTTT; CDR3 protein: CSASGGSTDTQYF
clone size: NA; V gene: TRBV7-2; CDR3 length: 15; D gene: NA; J gene: TRBJ2-1; CDR3 DNA: TGTGCCAGCAGCCCCCAAGTAATATCCTACAATGAGCAGTTCTTC; CDR3 protein: CASSPQVISYNEQFF
clone size: few; V gene: TRBV20-1; CDR3 length: 13; D gene: NA; J gene: TRBJ2-1; CDR3 DNA: TGCAGTGCTAGAGGACTAGTTGACAATGAGCAGTTCTTC; CDR3 protein: CSARGLVDNEQFF
clone size: many; V gene: TRBV20-1; CDR3 length: 14; D gene: NA; J gene: TRBJ1-4; CDR3 DNA: TGCAGTGCCATACTACCCAGGGAAGATGAAAAACTGTTTTTT; CDR3 protein: CSAILPREDEKLFF
clone size: NA; V gene: TRBV9; CDR3 length: 16; D gene: NA; J gene: TRBJ2-5; CDR3 DNA: TGTGCCAGCAGCGTAGGAGGGATCCAGGGAACAGAGACCCAGTACTTC; CDR3 protein: CASSVGGIQGTETQYF
clone size: few; V gene: TRBV7-2; CDR3 length: 14; D gene: TRBD1; J gene: TRBJ1-2; CDR3 DNA: TGTGCCAGCAGCTTACCGGGACAGGGCCATGGCTACACCTTC; CDR3 protein: CASSLPGQGHGYTF
clone size: many; V gene: TRBV7-6; CDR3 length: 16; D gene: NA; J gene: TRBJ1-1; CDR3 DNA: TGTGCCAGCAGCTTGTTGACCGGGACGGTAAACACTGAAGCTTTCTTT; CDR3 protein: CASSLLTGTVNTEAFF
clone size: many; V gene: TRBV27; CDR3 length: 15; D gene: TRBD1; J gene: TRBJ1-3; CDR3 DNA: TGTGCCAGCAGTTTGACAGGGGGCCCTGGAAACACCATATATTTT; CDR3 protein: CASSLTGGPGNTIYF
clone size: few; V gene: TRBV20-1; CDR3 length: 15; D gene: TRBD2; J gene: TRBJ2-7; CDR3 DNA: TGCAGTGCTACCAAAACTAGCGGTTTCTCCTACGAGCAGTACTTC; CDR3 protein: CSATKTSGFSYEQYF
clone size: many; V gene: TRBV12-3/TRBV12-4; CDR3 length: 13; D gene: NA; J gene: TRBJ1-2; CDR3 DNA: TGTGCCAGCACCCTGAGGGTGGATTTGAGCTACACCTTC; CDR3 protein: CASTLRVDLSYTF
clone size: NA; V gene: TRBV7-6; CDR3 length: 17; D gene: NA; J gene: TRBJ2-1; CDR3 DNA: TGTGCCAGCAGCTTAGGACTTTTTCGAGGGATCTACAATGAGCAGTTCTTC; CDR3 protein: CASSLGLFRGIYNEQFF
clone size: NA; V gene: TRBV5-1; CDR3 length: 19; D gene: TRBD1; J gene: TRBJ2-1; CDR3 DNA: TGCGCCAGCAGCTTGGGGGCGACAGGGGCCGATAGCTCCTACAATGAGCAGTTCTTC; CDR3 protein: CASSLGATGADSSYNEQFF
clone size: many; V gene: TRBV5-1; CDR3 length: 15; D gene: TRBD2; J gene: TRBJ2-3; CDR3 DNA: TGCGCCAGCAGCTTGATTGGGACTAGAACAGATACGCAGTATTTT; CDR3 protein: CASSLIGTRTDTQYF
clone size: NA; V gene: TRBV6-5; CDR3 length: 16; D gene: TRBD1; J gene: TRBJ1-3; CDR3 DNA: TGTGCCAGCAGTTACGGGACAGGAAGCTCTGGAAACACCATATATTTT; CDR3 protein: CASSYGTGSSGNTIYF
clone size: NA; V gene: TRBV7-2; CDR3 length: 14; D gene: NA; J gene: TRBJ1-6; CDR3 DNA: TGTGCCAGCAGCTTAGGGAGGTCCCATTCACCCCTCCACTTT; CDR3 protein: CASSLGRSHSPLHF
clone size: many; V gene: TRBV7-9; CDR3 length: 13; D gene: NA; J gene: TRBJ2-7; CDR3 DNA: TGTGCCAGCAGCTCTAGGGAGTTCTACGAGCAGTACTTC; CDR3 protein: CASSSREFYEQYF
clone size: NA; V gene: TRBV29-1; CDR3 length: 13; D gene: NA; J gene: TRBJ1-1; CDR3 DNA: TGCAGCGTTGAACTCTTAATCGACACTGAAGCTTTCTTT; CDR3 protein: CSVELLIDTEAFF
clone size: few; V gene: TRBV2; CDR3 length: 12; D gene: NA; J gene: TRBJ1-1; CDR3 DNA: TGTGCCAGCAGTGAAGCGGTACGTGAAGCTTTCTTT; CDR3 protein: CASSEAVREAFF
clone size: few; V gene: TRBV7-9; CDR3 length: 13; D gene: TRBD2; J gene: TRBJ2-7; CDR3 DNA: TGTGCCAGCAGCTCTAGCGGGTTATACGAGCAGTACTTC; CDR3 protein: CASSSSGLYEQYF
clone size: NA; V gene: TRBV5-4; CDR3 length: 15; D gene: NA; J gene: TRBJ1-2; CDR3 DNA: TGTGCCAGCAGCCCCCGCTTCGGGAGCCCCTATGGCTACACCTTC; CDR3 protein: CASSPRFGSPYGYTF
clone size: many; V gene: TRBV7-6; CDR3 length: 15; D gene: TRBD2; J gene: TRBJ2-1; CDR3 DNA: TGTGCCAGCAGCGGTAAGACTAGCGTCTACAATGAGCAGTTCTTC; CDR3 protein: CASSGKTSVYNEQFF
clone size: NA; V gene: TRBV4-1; CDR3 length: 16; D gene: NA; J gene: TRBJ2-1; CDR3 DNA: TGCGCCAGCAGCCAAGAAGGAATAATTCCCTACAATGAGCAGTTCTTC; CDR3 protein: CASSQEGIIPYNEQFF